This entry describes one TCR beta chain. Its antigen is as yet unknown. These data come from a study of beta chain features in type 1 diabetes. Central memory, naive, regulatory and stem cell-like memory CD4+ cells were sorted by CD45RO/CCR7/CD25/CD127/CD95/CD27. Study-wide points: In patients and controls equally, PCR might favor templates that are shorter.

With V trimmed by 11 bases and J by 8 bases, 5 bases remained unmatched. This CDR3 has 11 amino acids. Germline V gives CDR1 LNHDA, CDR2 SQIVND (reference sequence). Sequenced material consisted of expressed TCRB transcripts (all of the isolated RNA was reverse transcribed). An average of approximately 980,000 reads was obtained from stem cell-like memory T cell samples. Some clones are missing from TCRdb's copy, which holds only in-frame ones; the method was immunoSEQ multiplex PCR. The sample consists of some 99,000 clones, less than 40% of them appearing once. The chain has TRBV19 and TRBJ1-2; TRBD1 aligns across 10 bases. Sequenced material: stem cell memory CD4+ T cells from blood. The sequence was obtained from a young woman in good health. DNA for the CDR3: TGTGCCGCGACAGGGGGCAGGGGCTACACCTTC. It codes for CAATGGRGYTF.